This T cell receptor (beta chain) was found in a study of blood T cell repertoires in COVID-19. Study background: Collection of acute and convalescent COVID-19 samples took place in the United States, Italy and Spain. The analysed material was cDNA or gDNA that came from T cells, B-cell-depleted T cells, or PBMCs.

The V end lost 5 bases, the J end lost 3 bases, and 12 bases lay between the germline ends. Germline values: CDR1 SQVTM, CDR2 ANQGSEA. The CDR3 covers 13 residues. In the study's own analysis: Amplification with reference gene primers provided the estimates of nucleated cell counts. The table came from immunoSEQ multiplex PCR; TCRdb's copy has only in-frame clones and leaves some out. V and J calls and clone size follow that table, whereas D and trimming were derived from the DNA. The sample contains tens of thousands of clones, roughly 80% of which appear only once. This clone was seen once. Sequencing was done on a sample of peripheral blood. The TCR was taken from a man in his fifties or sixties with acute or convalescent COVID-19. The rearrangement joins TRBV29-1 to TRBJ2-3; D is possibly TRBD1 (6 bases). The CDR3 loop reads CSVRWGPTDTQYF. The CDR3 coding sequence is TGCAGCGTTAGGTGGGGGCCGACAGATACGCAGTATTTT.